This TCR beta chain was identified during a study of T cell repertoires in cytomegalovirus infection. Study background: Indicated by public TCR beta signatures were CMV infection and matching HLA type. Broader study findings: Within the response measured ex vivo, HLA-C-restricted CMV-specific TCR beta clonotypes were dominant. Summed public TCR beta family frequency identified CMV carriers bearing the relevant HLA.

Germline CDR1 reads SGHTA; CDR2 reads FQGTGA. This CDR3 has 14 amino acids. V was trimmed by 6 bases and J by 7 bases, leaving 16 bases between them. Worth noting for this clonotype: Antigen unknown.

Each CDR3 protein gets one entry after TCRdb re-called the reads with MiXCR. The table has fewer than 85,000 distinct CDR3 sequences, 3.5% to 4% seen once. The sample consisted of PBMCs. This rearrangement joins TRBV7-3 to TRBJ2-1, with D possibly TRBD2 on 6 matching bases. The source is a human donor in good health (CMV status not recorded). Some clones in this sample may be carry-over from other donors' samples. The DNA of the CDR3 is TGTGCCAGCAGTTTGGCCGGGACTCTTAATGAGCAGTTCTTC. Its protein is CASSLAGTLNEQFF. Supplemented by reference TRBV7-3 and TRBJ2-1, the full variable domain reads GAGVSQTPSNKVTEKGKYVELRCDPISGHTALYWYRQSLGQGPEFLIYFQGTGAADDSGLPNDRFFAVRPEGSVSTLKIQRTERGDSAVYLCASSLAGTLNEQFFGPGTRLTVL.